Below are 20 T cell receptor beta chains sequenced from a single sample in a study of CD8 T cells in Susac syndrome. Random-hexamer reverse transcription was applied to about 0.5 to 1 ug RNA. MiXCR was run by TCRdb on the immunoSEQ multiplex PCR reads, yielding one entry per CDR3 protein. The table records about 240,000 distinct CDR3 sequences, approximately 95% of them present only once. Input material: CD4+ T cells from PBMCs. Source of these receptors: a human donor with Susac syndrome.

V is TRBV6-5 and J is TRBJ2-5, with D perhaps given as TRBD1 or TRBD2 (5 bases each). The CDR3 loop spans 14 amino acids. Germline CDR1 MNHEY, CDR2 SVGAGI. Trimming shortened V by 10 bases and J by 2 bases, and 17 bases separated the two germline ends. CDR3 bases: TGTGCCACCTCTAGAACAGGAGGACAAGAGACCCAGTACTTC. As protein: CATSRTGGQETQYF.

This chain uses TRBV30 with TRBJ2-5, with 11 bases fitting TRBD2. Germline CDR1 is GTSNPN and CDR2 is SVGIG (reference sequence). V lost 0 bases and J lost 3; bases outside the gene matches: 0. CDR3 length: 14 residues. The CDR3 bases are TGTGCCTGGAGTGTGGGACTAGCGGAAGAGACCCAGTACTTC. It encodes CAWSVGLAEETQYF. Complete variable domain (other parts from reference TRBV30 and TRBJ2-5): SQTIHQWPATLVQPVGSPLSLECTVEGTSNPNLYWYRQAAGRGLQLLFYSVGIGQISSEVPQNLSASRPQDRQFILSSKKLLLSDSGFYLCAWSVGLAEETQYFGPGTRLLVL.

V and J are TRBV6-1 and TRBJ2-7; tentative D call: TRBD2 (6 bases). Trimming took off 6 bases at V and 2 bases at J, with 20 bases between the two ends. Germline CDR1 MNHNS, CDR2 SASEGT. This CDR3 is built from 16 residues. The CDR3 nucleotides are TGTGCCAGCAGGAGGAGGGCGAAATCCCCGACCTACGAGCAGTACTTC. The encoded protein is CASRRRAKSPTYEQYF.

This rearrangement joins TRBV29-1 to TRBJ1-1; D is unresolved. Germline V gene sequence: CDR1 SQVTM, CDR2 ANQGSEA. The CDR3 covers 13 residues. Trimming stripped 3 bases from V and 4 bases from J, with 12 bases between. The DNA for the CDR3 is TGCAGCGTTGAGGAGAAGCTTGGCACTGAAGCTTTCTTT. It specifies CSVEEKLGTEAFF.

In nucleotides, the CDR3 is TGTGCCAGCAGCTTAGATTCTGGCTACCAAGAGACCCAGTACTTC. Amino acids: CASSLDSGYQETQYF. The rearrangement uses TRBV11-2 and TRBJ2-5, with unresolved D. CDR1 is SGHAT and CDR2 is FQNNGV in the germline V gene. Trimming cost V 0 bases and J 0 bases, with 8 bases left between them. The CDR3 totals 15 residues. The full variable domain, its missing parts supplied by reference TRBV11-2 and TRBJ2-5, is EAGVAQSPRYKIIEKRQSVAFWCNPISGHATLYWYQQILGQGPKLLIQFQNNGVVDDSQLPKDRFSAERLKGVDSTLKIQPAKLEDSAVYLCASSLDSGYQETQYFGPGTRLLVL.

The chain has TRBV29-1 and TRBJ2-2; perhaps D is TRBD1 or TRBD2 (5 bases each). CDR1 SQVTM and CDR2 ANQGSEA come from the germline V gene. The CDR3 is made up of 16 amino acids. Trimming cost V 5 bases and J 7 bases, with 23 bases left between them. The CDR3 DNA is TGCAGCGTTTCTCGGTCCGGGACCCAGTTTGTCGGGGAGCTGTTTTTT. Translating gives CSVSRSGTQFVGELFF.

This clonotype was observed a single time. The V gene is TRBV4-1, the J gene TRBJ2-3; 11 bases agree with TRBD2. V lost 4 bases and J lost 0; bases outside the gene matches: 9. The length of the CDR3 is 18 residues. CDR1 and CDR2 from the germline V gene are MGHRA and YSYEKL. CDR3: CASSRQGTSGPSTDTQYF. In nucleotides, the CDR3 is TGCGCCAGCAGCCGCCAGGGGACTAGCGGTCCTAGCACAGATACGCAGTATTTT.

This chain uses TRBV7-2 with TRBJ2-4; 7 positions agree with TRBD2. Germline V CDR1 and CDR2: SGHTA, FQGNSA. V gave up 4 bases and J gave up 1 base; unmatched junction bases: 10. This CDR3 region has 17 residues. This chain's CDR3 is CASSSFMAGAAKNIQYF. The CDR3 DNA sequence: TGTGCCAGCAGCTCGTTCATGGCGGGAGCCGCCAAAAACATTCAGTACTTC.

V gene TRBV18 combines with J gene TRBJ2-4; D is undetermined. V dropped 8 bases and J dropped 0 bases, with 2 bases sitting between them. The CDR3 has 11 amino acids. From germline, CDR1 is KGHSH and CDR2 LQKENI. CDR3: CASLAKNIQYF. CDR3 in DNA: TGTGCCAGCCTAGCCAAAAACATTCAGTACTTC.

The genes are TRBV25-1 and TRBJ1-2; D uncertain. The CDR3 covers 12 residues. The V gene lost 3 bases and the J gene lost 9 bases, with 11 bases spanning the gap. Germline V gene lookup returns CDR1 MGHDK and CDR2 SYGVNS. This CDR3 is CASSDSDLSYTF. CDR3 in DNA: TGTGCCAGCAGTGACTCAGACTTGAGCTACACCTTC.

V usage is TRBV20-1 and J usage is TRBJ2-7, with D tentatively TRBD1 (6 bases). The CDR3 has 14 residues. Germline-derived CDR1 and CDR2 are DFQATT and SNEGSKA (reference sequence). The V end lost 0 bases, the J end lost 6 bases, and 15 bases lay between the germline ends. DNA of the CDR3: TGCAGTGCTAGAGAAGGGGGTCGCGGACCCGAGCAGTACTTC. Its protein product is CSAREGGRGPEQYF.

V gene TRBV4-1 combines with J gene TRBJ2-7; D unclear. V was trimmed by 4 bases and J by 2 bases, leaving 12 bases between them. Germline assignment: CDR1 MGHRA and CDR2 YSYEKL. There are 14 residues in the CDR3. The DNA for the CDR3 is TGCGCCAGCAGCCTCGATCGGAACACCTACGAGCAGTACTTC. Translated: CASSLDRNTYEQYF.

V gene TRBV9 combines with J gene TRBJ2-7, with 11 bases that match TRBD2. Germline V gene data show CDR1 as SGDLS and CDR2 as YYNGEE. J gave up 4 bases and V 4 bases, and 4 bases lay outside the gene matches. The CDR3 contains 14 residues. CDR3 amino acids: CASSFGTSGYEQYF. Here the CDR3 DNA reads TGTGCCAGCAGCTTCGGGACTAGCGGATACGAGCAGTACTTC.

This chain joins TRBV12-3 or TRBV12-4 and TRBJ1-1; TRBD1 agrees at 7 bases. The CDR3 is 14 amino acids. V was clipped by 4 bases and J by 4 bases; unmatched bases: 6. The CDR3 DNA follows: TGTGCCAGCAGTTCCTGGACAGGCGGCACTGAAGCTTTCTTT. It is translated as CASSSWTGGTEAFF.

The gene calls are TRBV30 and TRBJ2-5; D is ambiguous. Germline V gene lookup returns CDR1 GTSNPN and CDR2 SVGIG (reference sequence). V gave up 3 bases and J gave up 5 bases, with 16 bases separating them. The CDR3 has 14 amino acids. The CDR3 coding sequence is TGTGCCTGGAGCCCTTACGTCATCTCGGAGACCCAGTACTTC. This gives the protein CAWSPYVISETQYF.

The chain joins TRBV9 to TRBJ2-3, with 14 bases lining up with TRBD2. Trimming at V came to 1 base and at J to 6 bases, leaving 4 bases not matched to a gene. Germline-derived CDR1 and CDR2 are SGDLS and YYNGEE. This CDR3 is built from 16 residues. The DNA for the CDR3 is TGTGCCAGCAGCGTACGACTAGCGGGAGGGCCGGATACGCAGTATTTT. As protein: CASSVRLAGGPDTQYF. The complete variable domain, with remaining parts taken from reference TRBV9 and TRBJ2-3, reads DSGVTQTPKHLITATGQRVTLRCSPRSGDLSVYWYQQSLDQGLQFLIQYYNGEERAKGNILERFSAQQFPDLHSELNLSSLELGDSALYFCASSVRLAGGPDTQYFGPGTRLTVL.

This clonotype was found once. The chain has TRBV14 and TRBJ2-3; 12 bases are a match to TRBD2. Trimming at V came to 3 bases and at J to 2 bases, leaving 3 bases not matched to a gene. The CDR3 consists of 16 residues. Germline V lookup: CDR1 SGHDN, CDR2 FVKESK. CDR3: CASSHWTSGNTDTQYF. DNA of the CDR3: TGTGCCAGCAGCCACTGGACTAGCGGGAACACAGATACGCAGTATTTT.

This clonotype appeared a single time. The chain carries TRBV5-1 and TRBJ2-5; D gene ambiguous. CDR3 size: 14 residues. Trimming stripped 0 bases from V and 5 bases from J, with 11 bases between. Per the germline V gene, CDR1 is SGHRS and CDR2 is YFSETQ. The CDR3 DNA reads as TGCGCCAGCAGCTTGGGACACCCCAGCGAGACCCAGTACTTC. Translation gives CASSLGHPSETQYF.

The chain carries TRBV20-1 and TRBJ1-1; a weak D match, TRBD1 (5 bases). There are 16 residues in the CDR3. V was clipped by 1 base and J by 5 bases, with 20 bases between them. In germline, CDR1 is DFQATT, CDR2 SNEGSKA (reference sequence). CDR3: CSARGHPSRQITEAFF. The CDR3 DNA is TGCAGTGCTAGAGGTCACCCTAGTCGACAGATTACTGAAGCTTTCTTT.

This chain connects TRBV10-3 to TRBJ2-3, with D possibly TRBD1 on 5 matching bases. The CDR3 covers 12 residues. Germline V CDR1 and CDR2: ENHRY, SYGVKD. Trimming shortened V by 7 bases and J by 1 base, and 6 bases separated the two germline ends. The chain's CDR3 is CAIKTGTDTQYF. CDR3 bases: TGTGCCATCAAGACAGGCACAGATACGCAGTATTTT.